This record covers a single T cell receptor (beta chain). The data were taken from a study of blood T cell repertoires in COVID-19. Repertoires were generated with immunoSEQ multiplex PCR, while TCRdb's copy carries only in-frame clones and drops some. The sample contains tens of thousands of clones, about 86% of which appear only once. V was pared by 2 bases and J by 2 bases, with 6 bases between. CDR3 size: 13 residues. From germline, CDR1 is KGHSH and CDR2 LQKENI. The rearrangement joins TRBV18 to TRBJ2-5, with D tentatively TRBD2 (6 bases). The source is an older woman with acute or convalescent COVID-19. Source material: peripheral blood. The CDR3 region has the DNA TGTGCCAGCTCACCAGGGGGGCAAGAGACCCAGTACTTC. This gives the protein CASSPGGQETQYF.